The 15 T cell receptor beta chains listed next were all sequenced from one sample in a study of T cell changes during pregnancy in multiple sclerosis. Profiling relied on immunoSEQ multiplex PCR, and the TCRdb table lists in-frame clones only, not all of them. Counted here are approximately 88,000 clones, about 95% occurring once; the ten biggest clones make up about 1%. This sample comprised peripheral blood, obtained in the second trimester of pregnancy. These TCRs come from a female donor with multiple sclerosis, enrolled in a pregnancy study.

The CDR3 is CASRPTTSGSYNEQFF. DNA of the CDR3: TGCGCCAGCCGACCCACGACTAGCGGTTCCTACAATGAGCAGTTCTTC. This chain links TRBV4-1 with TRBJ2-1; 9 nucleotides align to TRBD2. The ends lost 8 bases at V and 1 base at J; junction bases unmatched: 9. The germline gives CDR1 MGHRA, CDR2 YSYEKL. This CDR3 region has 16 residues.

Only one count was recorded for this clone. The rearrangement joins TRBV5-4 to TRBJ2-1; 13 bases match TRBD2. Looked up from germline, CDR1 is SGHNT and CDR2 is YYREEE (reference sequence). V lost 5 bases and J lost 7; bases outside the gene matches: 9. The CDR3 covers 16 residues. The CDR3 sequence: CASSRLAGGLENEQFF. The CDR3 DNA follows: TGTGCCAGCAGTCGACTAGCGGGAGGTTTAGAAAATGAGCAGTTCTTC.

The CDR3 region is CASSIFGHQGGKLFF. The DNA for the CDR3 is TGTGCCAGTAGTATCTTTGGCCACCAGGGGGGAAAACTGTTTTTT. The genes are TRBV19 and TRBJ1-4, with 7 bases matching TRBD1. Germline V gene sequence: CDR1 LNHDA, CDR2 SQIVND (reference sequence). V was pared by 3 bases and J by 10 bases, with 11 bases of the junction left unmatched. This CDR3 is built from 15 residues.

This chain links TRBV7-2 with TRBJ2-3; D is uncertain. V was pared by 5 bases and J by 4 bases, with 7 bases between. The CDR3 has 12 residues. Germline V gene data show CDR1 as SGHTA and CDR2 as FQGNSA. The CDR3 loop is CASSPAADTQYF. In DNA form, the CDR3 reads TGTGCCAGCAGCCCGGCGGCAGATACGCAGTATTTT. Full variable domain (rest looked up from reference TRBV7-2 and TRBJ2-3): GAGVSQSPSNKVTEKGKDVELRCDPISGHTALYWYRQSLGQGLEFLIYFQGNSAPDKSGLPSDRFSAERTGGSVSTLTIQRTQQEDSAVYLCASSPAADTQYFGPGTRLTVL.

The V call is TRBV7-8, the J call TRBJ1-5; the match to TRBD1 covers 9 bases. CDR3 length: 17 residues. Losses at the gene ends were 5 bases for V and 7 bases for J; bases not matched to a gene: 15. Germline lookup yields CDR1 SGHVS and CDR2 FQNEAQ. The CDR3 sequence is CASSPREAGQGYQPQHF. Here the CDR3 DNA reads TGTGCCAGCAGCCCCCGTGAAGCGGGACAGGGTTACCAGCCCCAGCATTTT.

The rearrangement joins TRBV6-1 to TRBJ2-1; 7 bases fit TRBD2. This CDR3 is 15 amino acids long. The germline V gene encodes CDR1 MNHNS and CDR2 SASEGT. V shed 2 bases, J shed 1 base, and the junction held 2 bases outside the gene matches. CDR3 loop: CASSETGGSYNEQFF. In nucleotides, the CDR3 is TGTGCCAGCAGTGAAACCGGGGGGTCCTACAATGAGCAGTTCTTC.

This chain connects TRBV4-3 to TRBJ2-2; 8 bases match TRBD1. V was clipped by 3 bases and J by 6 bases; unmatched bases: 0. This CDR3 spans 13 amino acids. Germline CDR1 is LGHNA and CDR2 is YSLEER. The CDR3 nucleotides are TGCGCCAGCAGCCAGACAGGGGCCGGGGAGCTGTTTTTT. Protein product: CASSQTGAGELFF.

The chain combines TRBV7-2 with TRBJ2-7, with D possibly TRBD1 on 5 matching bases. In germline, CDR1 is SGHTA, CDR2 FQGNSA. The CDR3 extends over 14 amino acids. With 5 bases removed from V and 1 base from J, the gap between germline ends came to 12 bases. CDR3 bases: TGTGCCAGCAGCACGCAGGGCACTTCCTACGAGCAGTACTTC. It specifies CASSTQGTSYEQYF.

V gene TRBV9 combines with J gene TRBJ2-3, with 8 bases that match TRBD2. CDR1 is SGDLS, CDR2 YYNGEE, per germline. V was pared by 0 bases and J by 0 bases, with 0 bases of the junction left unmatched. CDR3 length: 15 amino acids. CDR3 loop: CASSVGLASTDTQYF. CDR3 DNA sequence: TGTGCCAGCAGCGTAGGACTAGCGAGCACAGATACGCAGTATTTT.

The genes are TRBV5-6 and TRBJ2-5; 15 bases fit TRBD2. There are 17 residues in the CDR3. Germline V gene lookup returns CDR1 SGHDT and CDR2 YYEEEE. With V trimmed by 3 bases and J by 5 bases, 8 bases remained unmatched. The CDR3 loop reads CASSSQTGTSGRETQYF. The DNA of the CDR3 is TGTGCCAGCAGCTCTCAGACCGGGACTAGCGGGAGGGAGACCCAGTACTTC.

This clone was picked up one time. The genes are TRBV5-1 and TRBJ2-7, with 8 bases identical to TRBD2. The CDR3 length is 17 residues. CDR1 and CDR2 from the germline V gene are SGHRS and YFSETQ. V lost 0 bases to trimming and J lost 12 bases; unmatched junction nucleotides: 20. The CDR3 DNA sequence: TGCGCCAGCAGCTTGGAAGGTCCCACTAGCGGCCGGTATCGGCGGTACTTC. It specifies CASSLEGPTSGRYRRYF.

The chain links TRBV5-1 to TRBJ2-6, with 8 bases fitting TRBD2. The CDR3 is made up of 17 amino acids. CDR1 SGHRS and CDR2 YFSETQ come from the germline V gene. The V and J ends lost 1 base and 4 bases, in that order; junction bases with no gene match: 7. CDR3: CASSLMRGVQGANVLTF. In nucleotides, the CDR3 is TGCGCCAGCAGCTTGATGCGGGGGGTTCAGGGGGCCAACGTCCTGACTTTC.

The rearrangement links TRBV2 to TRBJ2-7; 10 bases match TRBD2. The V gene end was trimmed by 2 bases and the J gene end by 4 bases; junction bases not matched to a gene: 14. CDR1 and CDR2 from the germline V gene are SNHLY and FYNNEI. The CDR3 loop spans 18 amino acids. The CDR3 sequence: CASSEPLWSGRGEYEQYF. The CDR3 DNA is TGTGCCAGCAGTGAACCGCTTTGGAGCGGGAGGGGAGAGTACGAGCAGTACTTC.

The V and J genes are TRBV6-1 and TRBJ2-3, with D unresolved. Germline CDR1 reads MNHNS; CDR2 reads SASEGT. Trimming stripped 6 bases from V and 3 bases from J, with 10 bases between. The CDR3 spans 13 residues. CDR3 in amino acids: CASSAVLTDTQYF. The CDR3 DNA follows: TGTGCCAGCAGCGCGGTACTGACAGATACGCAGTATTTT.

This sequence joins TRBV2 and TRBJ2-5; 7 bases agree with TRBD2. V gave up 7 bases and J gave up 1 base; unmatched junction bases: 6. Germline lookup yields CDR1 SNHLY and CDR2 FYNNEI. The CDR3 has 14 amino acids. CDR3 sequence reads: CASKWLAVQETQYF. The CDR3 bases are TGTGCCAGCAAGTGGCTAGCGGTCCAAGAGACCCAGTACTTC.